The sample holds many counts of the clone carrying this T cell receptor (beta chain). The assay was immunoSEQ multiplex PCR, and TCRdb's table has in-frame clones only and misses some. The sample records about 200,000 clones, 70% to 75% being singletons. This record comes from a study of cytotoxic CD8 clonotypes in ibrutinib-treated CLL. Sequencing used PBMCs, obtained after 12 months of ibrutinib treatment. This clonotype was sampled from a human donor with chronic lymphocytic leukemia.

CDR3 residues: CASSLYGQTNTEAFF. CDR3 DNA: TGTGCCAGCAGCTTATACGGACAGACGAACACTGAAGCTTTCTTT. The chain combines TRBV7-8 with TRBJ1-1, with TRBD1 as a possible D gene (6 bases). V lost 2 bases to trimming and J lost 1 base, with 11 bases between them. Germline V CDR1 and CDR2: SGHVS, FQNEAQ. The CDR3 covers 15 residues.